The clone carrying this TCR beta chain was observed a handful of times. The antigen is not known. Clones were sequenced by immunoSEQ multiplex PCR, and TCRdb holds only the in-frame ones, with some missing. The data hold 13,000 to 15,000 clones, with roughly 70% observed a single time. V lost 2 bases and J 1 base, leaving 12 bases between the germline ends. Germline assignment: CDR1 MNHEY and CDR2 SVGEGT. CDR3 length equals 16 residues. The data were taken from a study of T cells in tumors after PD-1 blockade. General study results and limits: Most post-therapy expanded exhausted CD8+ clones were new, undetected before treatment.

The J gene is TRBJ2-1, the V gene TRBV6-2 or TRBV6-3; the D gene is possibly TRBD2 (7 bases). This clonotype was obtained from a human donor with cutaneous squamous cell carcinoma. This specimen was tumor tissue, taken after anti-PD-1 treatment. CDR3 amino acids: CASSYRGGRSYNEQFF. CDR3 nucleotide sequence: TGTGCCAGCAGTTACAGGGGGGGCCGTTCCTACAATGAGCAGTTCTTC.